One and the same sample provided the 15 T cell receptor beta chains below, sequenced in a study of high-grade serous ovarian cancer treatment subgroups (dated by TCRdb to 2020 to 2022). The tumor samples were collected prior to definitive surgery or chemotherapy. Library construction relied on the immunoSEQ multiplex PCR assay. TCRdb took over this immuneACCESS table, retaining in-frame rearrangements with V and J assigned. Such tables are incomplete; in checked studies, under half of the missing clones stem from an unresolved V gene, and the remainder is unexplained. The sample includes roughly 5,200 clones, with about 78% observed a single time. About 9.1% of the sample comes from the top ten. Sequenced input: tumor tissue. The source of these receptors is a human donor with high-grade serous ovarian cancer.

This clone was detected only once. The gene calls are TRBV4-3 and TRBJ2-4; 8 bases match TRBD2. There are 15 residues in the CDR3. Germline CDR1 reads LGHNA; CDR2 reads YSLEER. Unmatched junction bases numbered 2, after V lost 1 base and J lost 3 bases. CDR3 DNA sequence: TGCGCCAGCAGCCAAGTCGGGGGGGTCAAAAACATTCAGTACTTC. This translates into CASSQVGGVKNIQYF.

This clone was seen more than once but under ten times. The J gene is TRBJ1-6, the V gene TRBV28, with D unresolved. V gave up 2 bases and J gave up 5 bases, with 13 bases separating them. The CDR3 loop spans 16 amino acids. Germline V gives CDR1 MDHEN, CDR2 SYDVKM. As DNA, the CDR3 is TGTGCCAGCAGTTTAATTTCGGCAGCAAATAATTCACCCCTCCACTTT. Translated, it gives CASSLISAANNSPLHF.

The chain uses TRBV5-5 and TRBJ2-2; unclear D gene. Germline-derived CDR1 and CDR2 are SGHKS and YYEKEE (reference sequence). Trimming pared 2 bases from V and 4 bases from J, leaving 9 bases between. The CDR3 consists of 14 residues. CDR3 sequence (DNA): TGTGCCAGCAGCTTCCCGACCACCACCGGGGAGCTGTTTTTT. Amino acids: CASSFPTTTGELFF.

The chain carries TRBV6-1 and TRBJ1-4, with 9 bases lining up with TRBD1. The CDR3 loop spans 14 amino acids. Unmatched junction bases numbered 7, after V lost 6 bases and J lost 8 bases. Germline assignment: CDR1 MNHNS and CDR2 SASEGT. The DNA of the CDR3 is TGTGCCAGCAGCGCCGGGACAGGGTTCGAAAAACTGTTTTTT. Its protein is CASSAGTGFEKLFF.

This clone was counted only a few times. V gene TRBV4-3 combines with J gene TRBJ2-7; D assignment may be TRBD1 or TRBD2 (5 bases each). Germline CDR1 reads LGHNA; CDR2 reads YSLEER. This CDR3 spans 16 amino acids. Trimming took off 0 bases at V and 0 bases at J, with 12 bases between the two ends. CDR3 protein: CASSQERDASSYEQYF. CDR3 coding DNA: TGCGCCAGCAGCCAAGAAAGGGACGCGAGCTCCTACGAGCAGTACTTC.

V usage is TRBV15 and J usage is TRBJ2-7; D not certain. The V gene's germline CDR1 is LNHNV and CDR2 YYDKDF (reference sequence). CDR3 size: 15 residues. V was cut by 0 bases and J by 0 bases, with 9 bases left in between. The CDR3: CATSRDTTSSYEQYF. Written as DNA, the CDR3 is TGTGCCACCAGCAGAGACACTACCTCCTCCTACGAGCAGTACTTC.

The chain uses TRBV5-5 and TRBJ1-2; 7 positions match TRBD1. The CDR3 sequence is 15 residues long. Germline V gene sequence: CDR1 SGHKS, CDR2 YYEKEE (reference sequence). Germline trimming cut 0 bases from V and 0 bases from J; bases unmatched to any gene: 2. The CDR3 nucleotides are TGTGCCAGCAGCTTGGGAGGGACAGCTAACTATGGCTACACCTTC. Encoded protein: CASSLGGTANYGYTF.

The chain links TRBV7-8 to TRBJ1-2, with a tentative D call TRBD1 (5 bases). The CDR3 contains 16 residues. The germline V gene has CDR1 SGHVS and CDR2 FQNEAQ. V lost 2 bases and J 8 bases, leaving 21 bases between the germline ends. CDR3 sequence: CASSLLVIGGDAGYTF. The CDR3 nucleotides are TGTGCCAGCAGCTTATTAGTCATTGGGGGGGACGCGGGCTACACCTTC.

The chain joins TRBV30 to TRBJ2-3, with 9 positions matching TRBD2. J was trimmed by 9 bases and V by 7 bases; bases with no gene match: 17. Germline V CDR1 and CDR2: GTSNPN, SVGIG (reference sequence). This CDR3 has 15 amino acids. The CDR3 sequence: CALRDARGGSRTQYF. The CDR3 region has the DNA TGTGCCTTACGCGATGCGCGGGGGGGATCGCGCACGCAGTATTTT.

The chain employs TRBV25-1 and TRBJ1-1, with 11 bases matching TRBD1. Germline CDR1 reads MGHDK; CDR2 reads SYGVNS. V shed 4 bases and J 4 bases; nucleotides not matched to a gene: 5. This CDR3 contains 15 residues. The CDR3 DNA follows: TGTGCCAGCAGTGTATCCGGGACAGGGGGCACTGAAGCTTTCTTT. As protein: CASSVSGTGGTEAFF.

The chain carries TRBV4-1 and TRBJ1-6; 8 bases match TRBD1. V was clipped by 6 bases and J by 9 bases; unmatched bases: 7. This CDR3 spans 14 amino acids. CDR1 MGHRA and CDR2 YSYEKL come from the germline V gene. In nucleotides, the CDR3 is TGCGCCAGCAGGTCGACAGGGGATAGTTCACCCCTCCACTTT. The encoded protein is CASRSTGDSSPLHF.

V and J are TRBV28 and TRBJ1-2; D remains unclear. V lost 3 bases and J lost 4, with 12 bases in between. Looked up from germline, CDR1 is MDHEN and CDR2 is SYDVKM. The CDR3 covers 14 residues. The CDR3: CASSLGTTTYGYTF. The CDR3 DNA follows: TGTGCCAGCAGTTTGGGAACGACTACCTATGGCTACACCTTC.

V usage is TRBV6-5 and J usage is TRBJ2-1, with 9 bases fitting TRBD1. The length of the CDR3 is 15 residues. Germline values: CDR1 MNHEY, CDR2 SVGAGI. V lost 6 bases to trimming and J lost 12 bases; unmatched junction nucleotides: 15. CDR3 coding DNA: TGTGCCAGCAGGGGGACCGGGACAGGGAGTCTCGGGCAGTTCTTC. Its protein product is CASRGTGTGSLGQFF.

The chain's CDR3 is CATSRLQGSDGQYF. The CDR3 DNA is TGTGCCACCAGCAGGTTACAGGGCTCGGACGGGCAGTACTTC. V and J are TRBV15 and TRBJ2-7; weak D call: TRBD1 (6 bases). V was pared by 3 bases and J by 9 bases, with 18 bases between. Germline V gene sequence: CDR1 LNHNV, CDR2 YYDKDF (reference sequence). This CDR3 comprises 14 residues.

V usage is TRBV19 and J usage is TRBJ1-4; D call uncertain. CDR3 length equals 17 residues. V was trimmed by 1 base and J by 11 bases, leaving 23 bases between them. CDR1 LNHDA and CDR2 SQIVND come from the germline V gene (reference sequence). CDR3 region: CASSIAPYRPTDGKLFF. CDR3 in DNA: TGTGCCAGTAGTATAGCCCCCTACCGGCCTACTGATGGGAAACTGTTTTTT.